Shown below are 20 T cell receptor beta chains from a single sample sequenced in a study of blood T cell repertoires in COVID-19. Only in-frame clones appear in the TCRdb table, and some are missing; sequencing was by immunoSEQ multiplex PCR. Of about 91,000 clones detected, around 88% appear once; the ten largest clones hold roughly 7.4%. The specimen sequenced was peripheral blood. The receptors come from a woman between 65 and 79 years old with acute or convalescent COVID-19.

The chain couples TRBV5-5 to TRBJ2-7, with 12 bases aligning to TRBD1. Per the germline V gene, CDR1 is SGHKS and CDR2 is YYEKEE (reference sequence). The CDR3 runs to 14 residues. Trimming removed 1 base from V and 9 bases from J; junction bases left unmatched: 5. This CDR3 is CASSLSGQGAGQYF. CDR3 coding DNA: TGTGCCAGCAGCTTGTCGGGACAGGGGGCAGGGCAGTACTTC.

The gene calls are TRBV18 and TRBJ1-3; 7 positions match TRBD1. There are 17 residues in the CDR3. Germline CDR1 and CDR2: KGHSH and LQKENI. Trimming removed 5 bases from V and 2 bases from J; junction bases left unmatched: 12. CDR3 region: CASSENAMGTAGNTIYF. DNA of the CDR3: TGTGCCAGCTCAGAGAACGCGATGGGGACAGCTGGAAACACCATATATTTT.

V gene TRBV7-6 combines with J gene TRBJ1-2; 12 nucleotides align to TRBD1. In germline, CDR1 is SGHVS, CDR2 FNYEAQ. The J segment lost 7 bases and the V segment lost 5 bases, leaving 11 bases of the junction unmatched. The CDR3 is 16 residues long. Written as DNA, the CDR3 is TGTGCCAGCAGCCCCGATCCGGGACAGGGGGCGGTTGGCTACACCTTC. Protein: CASSPDPGQGAVGYTF. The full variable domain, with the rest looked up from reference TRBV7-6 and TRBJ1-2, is GAGVSQSPRYKVTKRGQDVALRCDPISGHVSLYWYRQALGQGPEFLTYFNYEAQQDKSGLPNDRFSAERPEGSISTLTIQRTEQRDSAMYRCASSPDPGQGAVGYTFGSGTRLTVV.

The DNA for the CDR3 is TGTGCCAGCAGCCAAAGGTCCACAGGGGTCGGTTCACCCCTCCACTTT. As protein: CASSQRSTGVGSPLHF. The V gene is TRBV3-1 (or the pseudogene TRBV3-2), the J gene TRBJ1-6, with TRBD1 matching over 7 bases. The length of the CDR3 is 16 residues. The J segment lost 9 bases and the V segment lost 2 bases, leaving 10 bases of the junction unmatched. Germline-derived CDR1 and CDR2 are LGHDT and YNNKEL (reference sequence).

The DNA for the CDR3 is TGTGCCAGTCGCGGGGGCGGGCCGAACACTGAAGCTTTCTTT. Translation gives CASRGGGPNTEAFF. The rearrangement links TRBV28 to TRBJ1-1; perhaps TRBD1 as D (6 bases). V lost 9 bases, J lost 1 base, and 15 bases lay in between. The CDR3 has 14 residues. CDR1 and CDR2 (germline): MDHEN, SYDVKM.

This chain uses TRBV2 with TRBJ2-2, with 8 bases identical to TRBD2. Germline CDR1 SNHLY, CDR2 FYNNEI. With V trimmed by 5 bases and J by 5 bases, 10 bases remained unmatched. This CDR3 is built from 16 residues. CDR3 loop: CASSPAGVGLTGELFF. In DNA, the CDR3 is TGTGCCAGCAGTCCAGCGGGAGTCGGGCTAACCGGGGAGCTGTTTTTT.

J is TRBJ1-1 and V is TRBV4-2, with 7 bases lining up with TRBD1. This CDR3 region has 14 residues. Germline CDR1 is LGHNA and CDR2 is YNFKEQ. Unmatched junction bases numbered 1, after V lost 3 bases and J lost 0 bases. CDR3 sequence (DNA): TGTGCCAGCAGCCAGGGACAGATGAACACTGAAGCTTTCTTT. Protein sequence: CASSQGQMNTEAFF.

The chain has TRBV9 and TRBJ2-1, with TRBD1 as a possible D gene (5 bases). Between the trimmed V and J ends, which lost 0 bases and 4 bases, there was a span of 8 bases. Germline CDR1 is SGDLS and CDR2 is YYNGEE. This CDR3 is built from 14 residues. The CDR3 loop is CASSVGAGYNEQFF. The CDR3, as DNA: TGTGCCAGCAGCGTAGGGGCAGGGTACAATGAGCAGTTCTTC.

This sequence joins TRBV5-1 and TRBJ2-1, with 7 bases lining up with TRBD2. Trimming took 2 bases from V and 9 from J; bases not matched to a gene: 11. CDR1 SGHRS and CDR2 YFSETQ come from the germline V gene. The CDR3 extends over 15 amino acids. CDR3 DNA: TGCGCCAGCAGCTTAGTGGGAGCGGGATATAGTGAGCAGTTCTTC. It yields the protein CASSLVGAGYSEQFF.

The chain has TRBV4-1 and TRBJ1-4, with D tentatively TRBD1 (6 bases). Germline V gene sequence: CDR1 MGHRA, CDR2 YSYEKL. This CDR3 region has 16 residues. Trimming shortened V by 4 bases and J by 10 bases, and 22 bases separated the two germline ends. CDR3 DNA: TGCGCCAGCAGCCCACAATTGTTCGGGGGGCTTACAAAACTGTTTTTT. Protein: CASSPQLFGGLTKLFF.

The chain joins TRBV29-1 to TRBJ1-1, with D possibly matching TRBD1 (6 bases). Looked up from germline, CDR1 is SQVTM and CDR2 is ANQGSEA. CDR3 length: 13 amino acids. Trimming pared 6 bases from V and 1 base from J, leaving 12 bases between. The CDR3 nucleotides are TGCAGCGTAGCGGGACAATCGAACACTGAAGCTTTCTTT. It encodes CSVAGQSNTEAFF.

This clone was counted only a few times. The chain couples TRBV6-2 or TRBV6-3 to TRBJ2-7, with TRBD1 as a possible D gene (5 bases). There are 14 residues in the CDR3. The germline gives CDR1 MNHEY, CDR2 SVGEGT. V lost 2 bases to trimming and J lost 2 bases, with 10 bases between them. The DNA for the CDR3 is TGTGCCAGCAGTTACCGGGCAGGGCCCTACGAGCAGTACTTC. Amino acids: CASSYRAGPYEQYF.

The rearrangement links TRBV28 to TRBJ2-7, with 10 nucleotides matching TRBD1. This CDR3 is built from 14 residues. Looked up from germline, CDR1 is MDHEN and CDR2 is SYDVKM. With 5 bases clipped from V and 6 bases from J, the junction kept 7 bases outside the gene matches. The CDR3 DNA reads TGTGCCAGCAGTCGACCGGGACAGGGGACCGAGCAGTACTTC. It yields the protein CASSRPGQGTEQYF.

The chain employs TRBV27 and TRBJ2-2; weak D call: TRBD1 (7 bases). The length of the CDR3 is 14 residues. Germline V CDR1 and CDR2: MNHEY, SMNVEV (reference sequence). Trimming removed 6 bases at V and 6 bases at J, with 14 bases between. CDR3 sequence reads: CASSPTGTPGELFF. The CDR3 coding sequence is TGTGCCAGCAGCCCGACAGGGACTCCCGGGGAGCTGTTTTTT.

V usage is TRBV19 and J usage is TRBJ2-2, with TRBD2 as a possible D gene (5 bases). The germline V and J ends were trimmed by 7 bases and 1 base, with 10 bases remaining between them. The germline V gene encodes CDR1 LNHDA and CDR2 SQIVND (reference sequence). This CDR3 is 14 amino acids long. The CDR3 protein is CASKARVNTGELFF. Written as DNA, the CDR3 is TGTGCCAGTAAGGCGAGGGTGAACACCGGGGAGCTGTTTTTT.

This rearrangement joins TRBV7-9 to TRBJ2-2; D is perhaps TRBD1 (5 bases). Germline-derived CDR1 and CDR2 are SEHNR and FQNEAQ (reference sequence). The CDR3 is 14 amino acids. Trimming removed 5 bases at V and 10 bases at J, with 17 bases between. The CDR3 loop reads CASSAGRGLEELFF. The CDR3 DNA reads TGTGCCAGCAGCGCCGGTAGGGGTCTCGAGGAGCTGTTTTTT.

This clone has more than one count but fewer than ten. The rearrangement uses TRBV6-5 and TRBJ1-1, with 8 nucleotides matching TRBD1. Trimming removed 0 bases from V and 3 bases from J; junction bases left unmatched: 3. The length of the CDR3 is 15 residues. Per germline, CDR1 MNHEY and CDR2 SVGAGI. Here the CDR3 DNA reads TGTGCCAGCAGTTACTCGTCACAGGGGGACACTGAAGCTTTCTTT. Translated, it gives CASSYSSQGDTEAFF.

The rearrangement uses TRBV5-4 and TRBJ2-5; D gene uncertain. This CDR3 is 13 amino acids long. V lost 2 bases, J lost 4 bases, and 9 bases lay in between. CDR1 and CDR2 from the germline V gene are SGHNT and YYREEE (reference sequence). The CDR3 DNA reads TGTGCCAGCAGCTTAGGCTCGGGAGAGACCCAGTACTTC. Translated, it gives CASSLGSGETQYF.

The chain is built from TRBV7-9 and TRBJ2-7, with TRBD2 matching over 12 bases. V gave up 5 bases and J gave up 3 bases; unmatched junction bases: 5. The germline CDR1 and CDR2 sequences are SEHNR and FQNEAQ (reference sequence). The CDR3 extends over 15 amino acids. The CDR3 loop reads CASSSRLAGDYEQYF. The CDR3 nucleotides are TGTGCCAGCAGCAGTAGACTAGCGGGAGACTACGAGCAGTACTTC.

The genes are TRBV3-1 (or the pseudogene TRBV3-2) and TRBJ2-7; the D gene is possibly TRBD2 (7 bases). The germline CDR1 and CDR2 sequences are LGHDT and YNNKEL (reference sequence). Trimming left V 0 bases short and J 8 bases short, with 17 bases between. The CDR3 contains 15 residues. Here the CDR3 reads CASSQDGGASVKQYF. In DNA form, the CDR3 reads TGTGCCAGCAGCCAAGATGGGGGGGCCTCTGTAAAGCAGTACTTC.